This TCR beta chain was sequenced in a study of blood T cell repertoires in COVID-19. Study overall: Collection of acute and convalescent COVID-19 samples took place in the United States, Italy and Spain. The analysed material was cDNA or gDNA that came from T cells, B-cell-depleted T cells, or PBMCs.

In the original workflow: Amplification with reference gene primers provided the estimates of nucleated cell counts. The data were produced by immunoSEQ multiplex PCR, yet TCRdb's version contains in-frame clones alone and is incomplete. Clone size and the V and J calls come from that table; the DNA yielded D and trimming. Of 50,000 or so clones listed, more than 75% were seen once; the top ten hold 3.9%. This CDR3 comprises 17 residues. Germline V gene data show CDR1 as MNHNS and CDR2 as SASEGT. V lost 3 bases and J lost 5; bases outside the gene matches: 8. The specimen was peripheral blood. The chain carries TRBV6-1 and TRBJ2-2, with TRBD2 matching over 11 bases. The source is a human donor in a cohort sampled during active COVID-19. DNA of the CDR3: TGTGCCAGCAGTGACTATAGCGGGAGGGCGGGGACCGGGGAGCTGTTTTTT. It yields the protein CASSDYSGRAGTGELFF.